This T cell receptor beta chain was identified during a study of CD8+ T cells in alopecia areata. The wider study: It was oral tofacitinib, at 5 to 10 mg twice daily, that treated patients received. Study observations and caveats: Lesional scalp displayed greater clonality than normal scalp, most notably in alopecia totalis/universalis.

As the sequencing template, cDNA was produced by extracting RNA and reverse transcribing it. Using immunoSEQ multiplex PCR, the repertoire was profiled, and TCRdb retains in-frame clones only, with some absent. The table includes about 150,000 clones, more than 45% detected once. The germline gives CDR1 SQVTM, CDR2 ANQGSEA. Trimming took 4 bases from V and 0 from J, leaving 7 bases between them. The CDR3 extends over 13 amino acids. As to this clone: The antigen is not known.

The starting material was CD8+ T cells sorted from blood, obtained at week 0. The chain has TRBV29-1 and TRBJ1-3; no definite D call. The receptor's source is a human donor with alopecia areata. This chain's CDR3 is CSVGPDSGNTIYF. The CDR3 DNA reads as TGCAGCGTTGGTCCCGACTCTGGAAACACCATATATTTT.